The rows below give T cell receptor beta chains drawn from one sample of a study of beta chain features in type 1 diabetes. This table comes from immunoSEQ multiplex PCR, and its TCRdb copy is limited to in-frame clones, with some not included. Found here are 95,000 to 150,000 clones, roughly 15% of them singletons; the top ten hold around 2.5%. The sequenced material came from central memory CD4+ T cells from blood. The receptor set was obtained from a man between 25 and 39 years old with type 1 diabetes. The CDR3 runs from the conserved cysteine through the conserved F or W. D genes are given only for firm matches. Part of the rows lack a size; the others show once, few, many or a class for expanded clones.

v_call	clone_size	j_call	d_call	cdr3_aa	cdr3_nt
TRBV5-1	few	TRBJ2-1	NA	CASSLARDGKNNEQFF	TGCGCCAGCAGCTTGGCCCGGGACGGAAAAAACAATGAGCAGTTCTTC
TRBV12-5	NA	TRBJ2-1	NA	CASGLGQRYNEQFF	TGTGCTAGTGGTTTGGGACAAAGGTACAATGAGCAGTTCTTC
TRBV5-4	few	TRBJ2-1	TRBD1	CASSFRQGVDNEQFF	TGTGCCAGCAGCTTCCGACAGGGCGTAGACAATGAGCAGTTCTTC
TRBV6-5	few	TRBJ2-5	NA	CASSPRGEETQYF	TGTGCCAGCAGTCCCCGGGGAGAAGAGACCCAGTACTTC
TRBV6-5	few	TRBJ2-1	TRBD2	CASSRAGGSYNEQFF	TGTGCCAGCAGTAGAGCGGGGGGCTCCTACAATGAGCAGTTCTTC
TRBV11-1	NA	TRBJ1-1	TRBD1	CASTQRDRGPEAFF	TGTGCCAGCACCCAGAGGGACAGGGGGCCTGAAGCTTTCTTT
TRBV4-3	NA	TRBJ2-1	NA	CASSQDPDRIYNEQFF	TGCGCCAGCAGCCAAGATCCCGACAGAATTTACAATGAGCAGTTCTTC
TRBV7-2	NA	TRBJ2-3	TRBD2	CASSNRLAIGTDTQYF	TGTGCCAGCAGCAACCGACTAGCGATTGGCACAGATACGCAGTATTTT
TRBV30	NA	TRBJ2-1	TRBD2	CAWSVKAGGPGEQFF	TGTGCCTGGAGTGTAAAGGCGGGGGGGCCGGGTGAGCAGTTCTTC
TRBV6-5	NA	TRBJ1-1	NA	CASSYPPNGLKTEAFF	TGTGCCAGCAGCTACCCACCCAACGGCTTGAAGACTGAAGCTTTCTTT
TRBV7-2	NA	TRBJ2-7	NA	CASSSEGAIYEQYF	TGTGCCAGCAGCTCCGAAGGTGCCATCTACGAGCAGTACTTC
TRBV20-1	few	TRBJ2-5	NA	CSATEAQYF	TGCAGTGCTACCGAGGCCCAGTACTTC
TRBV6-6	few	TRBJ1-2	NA	CASRRPRDYGYTF	TGTGCCAGCAGGAGGCCGAGAGACTATGGCTACACCTTC
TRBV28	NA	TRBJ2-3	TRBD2	CASSFGTSGPSTDTQYF	TGTGCCAGCAGTTTCGGGACTAGCGGGCCCTCGACAGATACGCAGTATTTT
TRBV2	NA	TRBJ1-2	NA	CASSEIYGYTF	TGTGCCAGCAGCGAAATATATGGCTACACCTTC
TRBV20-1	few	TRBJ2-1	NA	CSAKGNEQFF	TGCAGTGCCAAGGGGAATGAGCAGTTCTTC
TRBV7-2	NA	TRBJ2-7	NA	CASSLVAVWSSYEQYF	TGTGCCAGCAGCTTAGTGGCCGTCTGGAGCTCCTACGAGCAGTACTTC
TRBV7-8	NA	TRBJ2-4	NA	CASSLDGARAIQYF	TGTGCCAGCAGCTTAGACGGCGCTCGGGCCATTCAGTACTTC
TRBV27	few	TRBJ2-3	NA	CASSQQYRGTDTQYF	TGTGCCAGCAGTCAACAATACAGGGGCACAGATACGCAGTATTTT
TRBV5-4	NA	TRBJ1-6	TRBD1	CASSLPGQVNSPLHF	TGTGCCAGCAGCTTACCGGGACAGGTTAATTCACCCCTCCACTTT
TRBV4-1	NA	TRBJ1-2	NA	CASSQDTNYGYTF	TGCGCCAGCAGCCAAGACACTAACTATGGCTACACCTTC
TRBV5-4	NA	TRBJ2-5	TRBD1	CASSSPGQGRETQYF	TGTGCCAGCAGCTCACCGGGACAGGGACGAGAGACCCAGTACTTC
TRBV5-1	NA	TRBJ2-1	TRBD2	CASSFGTSGGYNEQFF	TGCGCCAGCAGCTTCGGGACTAGCGGGGGCTACAATGAGCAGTTCTTC
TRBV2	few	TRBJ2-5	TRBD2	CASTAGVLQETQYF	TGTGCCAGCACAGCGGGGGTACTACAAGAGACCCAGTACTTC
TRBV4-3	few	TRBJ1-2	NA	CASSQGKRGDYGYTF	TGCGCCAGCAGCCAAGGAAAGAGGGGGGACTATGGCTACACCTTC
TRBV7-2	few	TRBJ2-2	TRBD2	CASSPGGGNTGELFF	TGTGCCAGCAGCCCCGGGGGGGGGAACACCGGGGAGCTGTTTTTT
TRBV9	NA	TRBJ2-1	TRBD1	CARSYQGASSYNEQFF	TGTGCCCGCAGCTACCAGGGGGCCAGCTCCTACAATGAGCAGTTCTTC
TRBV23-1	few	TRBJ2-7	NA	CASSQSPQGLDNGYEQYF	TGCGCCAGCAGTCAATCGCCGCAGGGACTGGATAATGGGTACGAGCAGTACTTC
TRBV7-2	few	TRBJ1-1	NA	CASSPGTGRGANTEAFF	TGTGCCAGCAGCCCAGGGACGGGACGGGGGGCGAACACTGAAGCTTTCTTT
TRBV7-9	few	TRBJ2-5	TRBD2	CASRPTGGETQYF	TGTGCCAGCAGGCCTACGGGGGGAGAGACCCAGTACTTC
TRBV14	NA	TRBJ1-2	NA	CASSQVQGAGYGYTF	TGTGCCAGCAGCCAAGTCCAGGGCGCGGGCTATGGCTACACCTTC
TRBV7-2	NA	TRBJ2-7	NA	CASSYGTDQLYF	TGTGCCAGCAGCTACGGGACCGACCAACTGTACTTC
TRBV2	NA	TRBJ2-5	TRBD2	CASINGGRETQYF	TGTGCCAGCATTAACGGGGGGAGGGAGACCCAGTACTTC
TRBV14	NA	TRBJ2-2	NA	CASSQVYGSTGELFF	TGTGCCAGCAGCCAAGTTTACGGGTCAACAGGGGAGCTGTTTTTT
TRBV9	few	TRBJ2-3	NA	CASSAPSGITQYF	TGTGCCAGCAGCGCCCCAAGCGGTATCACGCAGTATTTT
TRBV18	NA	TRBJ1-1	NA	CASSPSGENTEAFF	TGTGCCAGCTCACCCTCCGGGGAGAACACTGAAGCTTTCTTT
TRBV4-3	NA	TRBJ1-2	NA	CASSQDFGNYGYTF	TGCGCCAGCAGCCAAGATTTCGGGAACTATGGCTACACCTTC
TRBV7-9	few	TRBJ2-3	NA	CASSSRIAAPGHSTDTQYF	TGTGCCAGCAGCTCTAGAATTGCAGCCCCTGGGCATAGCACAGATACGCAGTATTTT
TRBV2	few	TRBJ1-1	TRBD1	CASSQGLGTEAFF	TGTGCCAGTTCACAGGGGCTGGGGACTGAAGCTTTCTTT
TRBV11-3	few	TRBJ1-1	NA	CASSSFDREAFF	TGTGCCAGCAGCTCATTCGACAGGGAAGCTTTCTTT
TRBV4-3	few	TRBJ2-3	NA	CASSQEGADTQYF	TGCGCCAGCAGCCAAGAGGGGGCAGATACGCAGTATTTT
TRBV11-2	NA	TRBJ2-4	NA	CASSPGYDDIQYF	TGTGCCAGCAGCCCGGGGTATGACGACATTCAGTACTTC
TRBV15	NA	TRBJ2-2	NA	CATSPDSNPGELFF	TGTGCCACCAGCCCTGACTCGAATCCCGGGGAGCTGTTTTTT
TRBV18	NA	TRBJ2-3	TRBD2	CASVRTSGTDTQYF	TGTGCCAGCGTAAGGACTAGCGGCACAGATACGCAGTATTTT
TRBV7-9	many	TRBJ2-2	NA	CASPRDKYTGELFF	TGTGCCAGCCCCCGGGACAAATACACCGGGGAGCTGTTTTTT
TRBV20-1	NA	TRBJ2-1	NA	CSASRGNEQFF	TGCAGTGCTAGCAGGGGTAATGAGCAGTTCTTC
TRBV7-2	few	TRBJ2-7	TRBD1	CASSLKGQAYEQYF	TGTGCCAGCAGCTTAAAGGGACAGGCCTACGAGCAGTACTTC
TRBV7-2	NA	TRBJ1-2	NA	CASSFKGSRNGYTF	TGTGCCAGCAGCTTTAAGGGGTCTAGGAATGGCTACACCTTC